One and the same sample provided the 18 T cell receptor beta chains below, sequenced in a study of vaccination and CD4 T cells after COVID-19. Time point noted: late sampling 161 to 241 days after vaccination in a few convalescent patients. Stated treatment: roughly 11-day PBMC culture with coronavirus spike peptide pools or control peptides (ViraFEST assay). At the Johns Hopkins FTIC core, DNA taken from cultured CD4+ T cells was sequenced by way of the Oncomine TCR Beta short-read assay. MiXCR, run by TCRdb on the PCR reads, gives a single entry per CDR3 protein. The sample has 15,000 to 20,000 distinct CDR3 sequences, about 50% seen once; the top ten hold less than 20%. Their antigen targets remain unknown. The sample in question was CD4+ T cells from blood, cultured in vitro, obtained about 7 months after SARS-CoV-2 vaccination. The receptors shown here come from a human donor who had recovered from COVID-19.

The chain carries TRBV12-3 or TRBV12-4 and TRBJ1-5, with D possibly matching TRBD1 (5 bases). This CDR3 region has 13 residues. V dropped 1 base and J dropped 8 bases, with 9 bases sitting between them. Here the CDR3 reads CASSLGGPEPQHF. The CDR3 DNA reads TGTGCCAGCAGTTTAGGGGGACCGGAGCCCCAGCATTTT.

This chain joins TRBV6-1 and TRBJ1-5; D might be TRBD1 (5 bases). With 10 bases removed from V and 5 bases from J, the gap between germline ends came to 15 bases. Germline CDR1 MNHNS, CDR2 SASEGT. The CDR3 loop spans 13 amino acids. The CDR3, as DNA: TGTGCCACCCGGTGGGGGGGAGATCAGCCCCAGCATTTT. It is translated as CATRWGGDQPQHF.

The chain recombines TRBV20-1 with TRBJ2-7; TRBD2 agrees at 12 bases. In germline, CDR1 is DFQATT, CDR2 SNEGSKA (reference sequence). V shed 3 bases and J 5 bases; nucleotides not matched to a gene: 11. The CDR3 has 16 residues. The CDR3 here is CSARDRAASGGDEQYF. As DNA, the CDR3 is TGCAGTGCTAGGGACCGAGCGGCTAGCGGGGGGGACGAGCAGTACTTC.

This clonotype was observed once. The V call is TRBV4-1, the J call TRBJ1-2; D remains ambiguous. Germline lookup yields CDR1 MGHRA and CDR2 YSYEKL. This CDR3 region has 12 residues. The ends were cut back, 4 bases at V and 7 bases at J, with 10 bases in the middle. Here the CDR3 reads CASSPALGGYTF. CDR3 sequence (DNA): TGCGCCAGCAGCCCCGCGCTAGGTGGCTACACCTTC.

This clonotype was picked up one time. CDR3 sequence: CASSPLGGAYGYTF. The CDR3 DNA follows: TGTGCCAGCAGCCCGTTGGGGGGCGCTTATGGCTACACCTTC. This chain uses TRBV7-9 with TRBJ1-2, with D possibly matching TRBD1 (6 bases). The V gene's germline CDR1 is SEHNR and CDR2 FQNEAQ (reference sequence). V lost 5 bases and J 5 bases, leaving 15 bases between the germline ends. The CDR3 totals 14 residues. The whole variable domain, filled in from reference TRBV7-9 and TRBJ1-2, reads DTGVSQNPRHKITKRGQNVTFRCDPISEHNRLYWYRQTLGQGPEFLTYFQNEAQLEKSRLLSDRFSAERPKGSFSTLEIQRTEQGDSAMYLCASSPLGGAYGYTFGSGTRLTVV.

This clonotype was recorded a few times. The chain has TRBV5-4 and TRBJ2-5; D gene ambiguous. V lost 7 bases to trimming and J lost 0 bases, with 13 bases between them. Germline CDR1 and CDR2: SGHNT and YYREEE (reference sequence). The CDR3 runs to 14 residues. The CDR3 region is CASGLGMDQETQYF. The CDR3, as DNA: TGTGCCAGCGGCCTTGGAATGGACCAAGAGACCCAGTACTTC.

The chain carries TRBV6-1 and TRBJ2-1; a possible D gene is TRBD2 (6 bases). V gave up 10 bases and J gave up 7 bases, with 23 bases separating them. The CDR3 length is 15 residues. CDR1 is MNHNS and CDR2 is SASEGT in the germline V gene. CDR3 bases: TGTGCCACTGGGACTGGGGGGAGCGTGTCGAATGAGCAGTTCTTC. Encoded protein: CATGTGGSVSNEQFF.

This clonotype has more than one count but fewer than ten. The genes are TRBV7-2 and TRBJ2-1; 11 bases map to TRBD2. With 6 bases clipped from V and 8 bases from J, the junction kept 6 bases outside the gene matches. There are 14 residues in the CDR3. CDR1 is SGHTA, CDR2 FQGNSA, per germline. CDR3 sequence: CASRLAGVFDEQFF. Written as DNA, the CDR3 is TGTGCCAGCAGACTAGCGGGAGTCTTTGATGAGCAGTTCTTC.

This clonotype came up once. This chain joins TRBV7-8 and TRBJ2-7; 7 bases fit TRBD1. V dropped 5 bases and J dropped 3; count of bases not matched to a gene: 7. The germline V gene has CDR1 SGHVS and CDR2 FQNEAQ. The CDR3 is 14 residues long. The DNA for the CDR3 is TGTGCCAGCAGCCGACAGGGCGCGGGCTACGAGCAGTACTTC. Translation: CASSRQGAGYEQYF.

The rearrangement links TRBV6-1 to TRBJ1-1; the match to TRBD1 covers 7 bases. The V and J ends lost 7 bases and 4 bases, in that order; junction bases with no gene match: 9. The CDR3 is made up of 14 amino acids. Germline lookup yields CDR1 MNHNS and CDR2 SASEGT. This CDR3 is CASTKGGASTEAFF. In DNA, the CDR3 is TGTGCCAGCACTAAAGGGGGCGCGTCCACTGAAGCTTTCTTT.

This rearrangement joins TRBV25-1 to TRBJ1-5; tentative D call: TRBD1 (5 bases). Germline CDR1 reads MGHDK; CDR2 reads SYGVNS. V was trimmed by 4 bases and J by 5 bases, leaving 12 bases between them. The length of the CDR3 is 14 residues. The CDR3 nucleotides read TGTGCCAGCAGTGGGGCAGTGGGGGATCAGCCCCAGCATTTT. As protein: CASSGAVGDQPQHF.

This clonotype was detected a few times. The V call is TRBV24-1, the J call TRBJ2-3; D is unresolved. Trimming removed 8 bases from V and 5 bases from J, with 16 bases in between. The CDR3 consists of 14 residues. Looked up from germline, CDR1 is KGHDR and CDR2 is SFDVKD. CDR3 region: CATMRPRIVDTQYF. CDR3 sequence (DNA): TGTGCCACCATGCGCCCGAGGATTGTAGATACGCAGTATTTT.

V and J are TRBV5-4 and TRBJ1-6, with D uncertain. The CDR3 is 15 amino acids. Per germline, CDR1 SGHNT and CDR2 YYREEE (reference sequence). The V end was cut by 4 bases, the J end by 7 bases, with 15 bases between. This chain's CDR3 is CASSGGPSSNSPLHF. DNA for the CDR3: TGTGCCAGCAGCGGCGGACCCTCTAGCAATTCACCCCTCCACTTT.

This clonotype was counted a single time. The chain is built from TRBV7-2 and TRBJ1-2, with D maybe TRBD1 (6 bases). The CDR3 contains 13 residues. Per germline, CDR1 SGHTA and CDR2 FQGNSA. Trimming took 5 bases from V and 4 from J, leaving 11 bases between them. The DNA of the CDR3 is TGTGCCAGCAGCGAAAGGGGGTTCTATGGCTACACCTTC. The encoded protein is CASSERGFYGYTF.

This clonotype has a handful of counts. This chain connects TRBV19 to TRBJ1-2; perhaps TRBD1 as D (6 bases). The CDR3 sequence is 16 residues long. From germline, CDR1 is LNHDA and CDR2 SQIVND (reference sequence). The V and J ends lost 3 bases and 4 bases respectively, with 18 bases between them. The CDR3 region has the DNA TGTGCCAGTAGTATCGTCTTACAGGGACCTCTCTATGGCTACACCTTC. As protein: CASSIVLQGPLYGYTF. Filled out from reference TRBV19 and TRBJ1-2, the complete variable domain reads DGGITQSPKYLFRKEGQNVTLSCEQNLNHDAMYWYRQDPGQGLRLIYYSQIVNDFQKGDIAEGYSVSREKKESFPLTVTSAQKNPTAFYLCASSIVLQGPLYGYTFGSGTRLTVV.

CDR3 in amino acids: CASSVGSLETQYF. The CDR3 DNA reads as TGTGCCAGCAGTGTTGGCTCGTTGGAGACCCAGTACTTC. The genes are TRBV25-1 and TRBJ2-5; D is ambiguous. The CDR3 spans 13 residues. CDR1 and CDR2 (germline): MGHDK, SYGVNS. V lost 4 bases and J 5 bases, leaving 11 bases between the germline ends.

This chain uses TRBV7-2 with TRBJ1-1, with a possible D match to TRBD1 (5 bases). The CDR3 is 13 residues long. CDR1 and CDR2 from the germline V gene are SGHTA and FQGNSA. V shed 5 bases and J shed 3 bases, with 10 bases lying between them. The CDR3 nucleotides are TGTGCCAGCAGCGTCAGGGTATACACTGAAGCTTTCTTT. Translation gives CASSVRVYTEAFF.

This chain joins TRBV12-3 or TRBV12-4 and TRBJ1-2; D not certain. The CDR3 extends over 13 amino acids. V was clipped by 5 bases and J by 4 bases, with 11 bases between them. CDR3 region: CASSPFGPYGYTF. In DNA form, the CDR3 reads TGTGCCAGCAGTCCATTTGGGCCCTATGGCTACACCTTC.